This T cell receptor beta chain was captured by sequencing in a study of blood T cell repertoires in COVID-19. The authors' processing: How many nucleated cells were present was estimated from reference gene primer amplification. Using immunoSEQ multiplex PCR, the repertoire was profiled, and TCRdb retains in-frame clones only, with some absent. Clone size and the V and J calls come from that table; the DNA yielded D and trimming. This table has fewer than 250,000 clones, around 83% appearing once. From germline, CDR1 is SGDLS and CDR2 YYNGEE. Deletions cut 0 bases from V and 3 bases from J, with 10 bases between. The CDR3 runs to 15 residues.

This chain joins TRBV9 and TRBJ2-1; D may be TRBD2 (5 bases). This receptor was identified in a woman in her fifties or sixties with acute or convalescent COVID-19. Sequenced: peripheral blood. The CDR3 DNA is TGTGCCAGCAGCGTAGATTTAGCGCTCTACAATGAGCAGTTCTTC. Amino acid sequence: CASSVDLALYNEQFF.